The clone carrying this TCR beta chain was counted only a few times. This specimen belongs to a study of blood T cell repertoires in COVID-19. Study context: Acute and convalescent COVID-19 samples came from the United States, Italy and Spain. Sample material is recorded as cDNA or gDNA derived from T cells, B-cell-depleted T cells, or PBMCs.

Individuals aged roughly 18 to 95 years were recruited from about two dozen US areas. Study processing details: From reference gene primer amplification, estimates of nucleated cell counts were derived. Libraries were prepared by immunoSEQ multiplex PCR; TCRdb keeps only in-frame clonotypes and omits some of them. The V and J calls and clone size were taken over from that table, and D and trimming were inferred from the DNA. The sample includes 150,000 or so clones, around 80% of them seen just once. V was pared by 11 bases and J by 5 bases, with 15 bases between. The CDR3 sequence is 13 residues long. CDR1 and CDR2 from the germline V gene are LNHDA and SQIVND (reference sequence).

The chain couples TRBV19 to TRBJ2-2, with D unresolved. The sample comprised PBMCs or T cells enriched from blood (not recorded which). The clonotype was recovered from a woman in her 50s in a cohort exposed to, infected with or recovered from COVID-19 (not recorded which). The CDR3 nucleotides read TGTGCCGTCCAGGATTTAAAGACCGGGGAGCTGTTTTTT. Amino acid sequence: CAVQDLKTGELFF.